Shown below are 30 T cell receptor beta chains from a single sample sequenced in a study of blood T cell repertoires in COVID-19. Here immunoSEQ multiplex PCR was the method, and the copy in TCRdb shows in-frame clones only, minus some. The data contain tens of thousands of clones, 94% of them seen just once; the ten biggest clones take up 3.5% to 5%. Sequenced input: peripheral blood. These receptors all come from a human donor with active COVID-19. The donor label of this sample is uncertain.

J is TRBJ1-2 and V is TRBV18; D perhaps matches TRBD1 (5 bases). Trimming removed 1 base from V and 1 base from J, with 13 bases in between. CDR1 and CDR2 from the germline V gene are KGHSH and LQKENI. The CDR3 consists of 16 residues. The CDR3 loop reads CASSPLQTVFNYGYTF. CDR3 coding DNA: TGTGCCAGCTCACCACTCCAGACAGTATTTAACTATGGCTACACCTTC.

This chain uses TRBV5-8 with TRBJ1-4, with 7 positions matching TRBD1. The CDR3 has 15 amino acids. Trimming took 0 bases from V and 8 from J; bases not matched to a gene: 7. Germline lookup yields CDR1 SGHTS and CDR2 YDEGEE. CDR3 sequence (DNA): TGTGCCAGCAGCTTGGGCGACAGGGTGAGAGAAAAACTGTTTTTT. Amino acid sequence: CASSLGDRVREKLFF.

The rearrangement joins TRBV18 to TRBJ2-5, with 11 bases aligning to TRBD1. CDR1 and CDR2 (germline): KGHSH, LQKENI. The CDR3 consists of 16 residues. With V trimmed by 2 bases and J by 5 bases, 7 bases remained unmatched. CDR3 protein: CASSPIGQGAGETQYF. CDR3 DNA sequence: TGTGCCAGCTCACCAATCGGACAGGGGGCCGGGGAGACCCAGTACTTC. The complete variable domain, with remaining parts taken from reference TRBV18 and TRBJ2-5, reads NAGVMQNPRHLVRRRGQEARLRCSPMKGHSHVYWYRQLPEEGLKFMVYLQKENIIDESGMPKERFSAEFPKEGPSILRIQQVVRGDSAAYFCASSPIGQGAGETQYFGPGTRLLVL.

This rearrangement joins TRBV4-3 to TRBJ2-1, with TRBD2 as a possible D gene (5 bases). This CDR3 contains 14 residues. Germline-derived CDR1 and CDR2 are LGHNA and YSLEER. The V gene lost 3 bases and the J gene lost 8 bases, with 14 bases spanning the gap. The CDR3 sequence is CASSQRVGPDEQFF. The CDR3 DNA follows: TGCGCCAGCAGCCAGAGGGTCGGGCCGGATGAGCAGTTCTTC.

The chain is built from TRBV2 and TRBJ2-3; TRBD2 might be the D (6 bases). This CDR3 spans 12 amino acids. Germline CDR1 is SNHLY and CDR2 is FYNNEI. Trimming shortened V by 4 bases and J by 10 bases, and 12 bases separated the two germline ends. The CDR3 here is CASSGSGMAQYF. CDR3 nucleotides: TGTGCCAGCAGTGGTAGCGGAATGGCGCAGTATTTT.

This clone occurred once. The chain recombines TRBV18 with TRBJ1-2, with D perhaps TRBD1 (6 bases). Germline V gene sequence: CDR1 KGHSH, CDR2 LQKENI. Trimming left V 1 base short and J 6 bases short, with 12 bases between. The CDR3 spans 14 residues. CDR3 sequence reads: CASSPRTESNGYTF. In nucleotides, the CDR3 is TGTGCCAGCTCACCACGGACAGAAAGTAATGGCTACACCTTC. The full variable domain, its missing parts supplied by reference TRBV18 and TRBJ1-2, is NAGVMQNPRHLVRRRGQEARLRCSPMKGHSHVYWYRQLPEEGLKFMVYLQKENIIDESGMPKERFSAEFPKEGPSILRIQQVVRGDSAAYFCASSPRTESNGYTFGSGTRLTVV.

V gene TRBV4-1 combines with J gene TRBJ2-1; 8 positions match TRBD2. The CDR3 covers 15 residues. Germline values: CDR1 MGHRA, CDR2 YSYEKL. The V segment lost 4 bases and the J segment 2 bases; nucleotides outside the gene matches: 4. CDR3 sequence (DNA): TGCGCCAGCAGCCTAGCGGGACTAGCCTACAATGAGCAGTTCTTC. Amino acids: CASSLAGLAYNEQFF.

The DNA of the CDR3 is TGTGCCAGCAGCGGACCGGGACTAGCGTACTTC. Translating gives CASSGPGLAYF. The chain has TRBV28 and TRBJ2-7; 9 bases fit TRBD2. This CDR3 contains 11 residues. Trimming took 6 bases from V and 12 from J; bases not matched to a gene: 6. The V gene's germline CDR1 is MDHEN and CDR2 SYDVKM.

The rearrangement joins TRBV6-6 to TRBJ1-1; TRBD1 matches 9 bases. In germline, CDR1 is MNHNY, CDR2 SVGAGI (reference sequence). This CDR3 has 15 residues. The V and J ends lost 5 bases and 8 bases, in that order; junction bases with no gene match: 12. The CDR3 sequence is CASSTGTGFVGEAFF. The CDR3 nucleotides are TGTGCCAGCAGTACCGGGACAGGGTTTGTTGGGGAAGCTTTCTTT.

The J gene is TRBJ2-5, the V gene TRBV19, with 9 nucleotides matching TRBD1. With V trimmed by 5 bases and J by 5 bases, 6 bases remained unmatched. The V gene's germline CDR1 is LNHDA and CDR2 SQIVND (reference sequence). CDR3 length: 14 residues. DNA for the CDR3: TGTGCCAGTAGTCTACAGGGGGCGCGGGAGACCCAGTACTTC. It specifies CASSLQGARETQYF.

This rearrangement joins TRBV5-1 to TRBJ2-7; 7 bases fit TRBD1. From germline, CDR1 is SGHRS and CDR2 YFSETQ. V dropped 4 bases and J dropped 4; count of bases not matched to a gene: 8. The CDR3 totals 14 residues. The CDR3 DNA sequence: TGCGCCAGCAGCCCCCCGGGACAGATATACGAGCAGTACTTC. It is translated as CASSPPGQIYEQYF.

The rearrangement links TRBV3-1 (or the pseudogene TRBV3-2) to TRBJ1-1; D is unclear. Trimming stripped 1 base from V and 0 bases from J, with 9 bases between. The CDR3 totals 15 residues. Germline lookup yields CDR1 LGHDT and CDR2 YNNKEL (reference sequence). This chain's CDR3 is CASSQVHPMNTEAFF. CDR3 bases: TGTGCCAGCAGCCAAGTACACCCCATGAACACTGAAGCTTTCTTT.

The chain links TRBV5-6 to TRBJ2-7, with D tentatively TRBD2 (6 bases). The CDR3 extends over 15 amino acids. Germline V CDR1 and CDR2: SGHDT, YYEEEE. V gave up 2 bases and J gave up 3 bases, with 15 bases separating them. The CDR3 is CASSLEKRVGYEQYF. CDR3 bases: TGTGCCAGCAGCTTAGAAAAGCGGGTCGGCTACGAGCAGTACTTC.

The chain has TRBV29-1 and TRBJ2-3, with 8 bases identical to TRBD2. V gave up 6 bases and J gave up 0 bases; unmatched junction bases: 11. CDR3 length: 16 residues. Germline-derived CDR1 and CDR2 are SQVTM and ANQGSEA. The CDR3 sequence: CSVRGGSGDSTDTQYF. The CDR3 nucleotides are TGCAGCGTCCGCGGGGGTAGCGGGGATAGCACAGATACGCAGTATTTT.

V usage is TRBV6-5 and J usage is TRBJ2-1; TRBD2 might be the D (6 bases). The V gene lost 6 bases and the J gene lost 4 bases, with 16 bases spanning the gap. The CDR3 consists of 15 residues. Germline-derived CDR1 and CDR2 are MNHEY and SVGAGI. In DNA, the CDR3 is TGTGCCAGCAGAAGGCGGGACCGCGCATACAATGAGCAGTTCTTC. It translates to CASRRRDRAYNEQFF.

The rearrangement uses TRBV4-1 and TRBJ2-1; the D gene is possibly TRBD1 (6 bases). V lost 1 base and J lost 1, with 11 bases in between. Germline V gene data show CDR1 as MGHRA and CDR2 as YSYEKL. The CDR3 totals 16 residues. Here the CDR3 DNA reads TGCGCCAGCAGCCAAGCGCCTGGGACATCCTACAATGAGCAGTTCTTC. Its translation is CASSQAPGTSYNEQFF.

The CDR3 reads CASSSTAQGDYGYTF. In nucleotides, the CDR3 is TGTGCCAGCAGCTCGACAGCGCAGGGGGATTATGGCTACACCTTC. This chain connects TRBV5-4 to TRBJ1-2; 7 bases fit TRBD1. This CDR3 region has 15 residues. V trimming: 3 bases; J trimming: 5 bases; junction bases outside the gene matches: 10. CDR1 and CDR2 from the germline V gene are SGHNT and YYREEE (reference sequence).

V and J are TRBV24-1 and TRBJ2-7; no clear D. The CDR3 has 15 residues. With 4 bases removed from V and 6 bases from J, the gap between germline ends came to 18 bases. Germline loops: CDR1 KGHDR, CDR2 SFDVKD. Here the CDR3 reads CATSDPDDLNGEQYF. The DNA of the CDR3 is TGTGCCACCAGTGACCCCGATGATCTAAACGGCGAGCAGTACTTC.

The rearrangement links TRBV5-4 to TRBJ2-3, with 7 bases identical to TRBD2. Germline CDR1 and CDR2: SGHNT and YYREEE (reference sequence). The CDR3 length is 15 residues. V was pared by 1 base and J by 5 bases, with 7 bases of the junction left unmatched. As DNA, the CDR3 is TGTGCCAGCAGCTTGATGGGCGGGAGTAAAGATACGCAGTATTTT. This gives the protein CASSLMGGSKDTQYF. Full variable domain (rest looked up from reference TRBV5-4 and TRBJ2-3): ETGVTQSPTHLIKTRGQQVTLRCSSQSGHNTVSWYQQALGQGPQFIFQYYREEENGRGNFPPRFSGLQFPNYSSELNVNALELDDSALYLCASSLMGGSKDTQYFGPGTRLTVL.

The chain has TRBV6-2 or TRBV6-3 and TRBJ2-1; D is possibly TRBD2 (5 bases). The CDR3 has 15 amino acids. In germline, CDR1 is MNHEY, CDR2 SVGEGT. The V and J ends lost 6 bases and 0 bases respectively, with 12 bases between them. CDR3 region: CASSDGLSSYNEQFF. CDR3 bases: TGTGCCAGCAGCGATGGACTCAGCTCCTACAATGAGCAGTTCTTC.

The rearrangement joins TRBV5-3 to TRBJ1-5; possible D gene TRBD1, 6 bases. TRBV5-3 is flagged as an ORF with uncertain function. Trimming took 4 bases from V and 5 from J, leaving 10 bases between them. The CDR3 sequence is 13 residues long. The CDR3 DNA follows: TGTGCCAGAAGCGAACAGGGAGATCAGCCCCAGCATTTT. Protein product: CARSEQGDQPQHF.

There are a few counts of this clone. The chain has TRBV7-2 and TRBJ1-2; D is unclear. CDR1 is SGHTA and CDR2 is FQGNSA in the germline V gene. This CDR3 contains 14 residues. V lost 7 bases to trimming and J lost 3 bases, with 15 bases between them. The CDR3 DNA follows: TGTGCCAGCACCCCTCCGGAGGGTTACTATGGCTACACCTTC. Encoded protein: CASTPPEGYYGYTF.

The rearrangement links TRBV5-4 to TRBJ1-3; tentatively, D is TRBD1 (5 bases). Germline V lookup: CDR1 SGHNT, CDR2 YYREEE (reference sequence). Trimming stripped 0 bases from V and 0 bases from J, with 7 bases between. The CDR3 sequence is 15 residues long. CDR3 DNA: TGTGCCAGCAGCTTGGGGACATCCTCTGGAAACACCATATATTTT. Encoded protein: CASSLGTSSGNTIYF. Full variable domain (missing parts from reference TRBV5-4 and TRBJ1-3): ETGVTQSPTHLIKTRGQQVTLRCSSQSGHNTVSWYQQALGQGPQFIFQYYREEENGRGNFPPRFSGLQFPNYSSELNVNALELDDSALYLCASSLGTSSGNTIYFGEGSWLTVV.

V and J are TRBV20-1 and TRBJ2-5; 11 bases are a match to TRBD2. In germline, CDR1 is DFQATT, CDR2 SNEGSKA (reference sequence). CDR3 length: 16 amino acids. V shed 6 bases and J 1 base; nucleotides not matched to a gene: 10. Here the CDR3 DNA reads TGCAGTGCCAGTATAGCGGGAGGGAACTTCCAAGAGACCCAGTACTTC. Translation: CSASIAGGNFQETQYF.

The chain combines TRBV24-1 with TRBJ2-7; TRBD2 aligns across 10 bases. The CDR3 runs 15 residues. V trimming: 5 bases; J trimming: 5 bases; junction bases outside the gene matches: 8. The germline CDR1 and CDR2 sequences are KGHDR and SFDVKD. CDR3 sequence: CATSVPSGSVDEQYF. Here the CDR3 DNA reads TGTGCCACCAGTGTCCCTAGCGGGAGTGTGGACGAGCAGTACTTC.

The chain carries TRBV27 and TRBJ2-6, with D tentatively TRBD1 (6 bases). Trimming shortened V by 5 bases and J by 0 bases, and 26 bases separated the two germline ends. This CDR3 contains 21 residues. Germline-derived CDR1 and CDR2 are MNHEY and SMNVEV (reference sequence). CDR3 loop: CASSTAVILGHGSSGANVLTF. The CDR3 DNA reads TGTGCCAGCAGTACCGCTGTTATTTTGGGACACGGAAGCTCTGGGGCCAACGTCCTGACTTTC.

The chain couples TRBV28 to TRBJ2-3; 10 nucleotides agree with TRBD2. The V segment lost 5 bases and the J segment 6 bases; nucleotides outside the gene matches: 5. The germline V gene has CDR1 MDHEN and CDR2 SYDVKM. The CDR3 runs to 14 residues. The CDR3 coding sequence is TGTGCCAGCAGTCTAGCGGGAGATCAGGATACGCAGTATTTT. This gives the protein CASSLAGDQDTQYF.

This chain joins TRBV27 and TRBJ1-6; the match to TRBD1 covers 10 bases. The CDR3 length is 19 residues. Trimming removed 5 bases from V and 9 bases from J; junction bases left unmatched: 19. The germline CDR1 and CDR2 sequences are MNHEY and SMNVEV (reference sequence). The CDR3 region has the DNA TGTGCCAGCAGTCTCGCGGTTGGGACAGGGGTCGGTAGAACTTCACCCCTCCACTTT. The encoded protein is CASSLAVGTGVGRTSPLHF.

This chain connects TRBV6-5 to TRBJ1-6; maybe TRBD1 (5 bases). This CDR3 contains 13 residues. V dropped 5 bases and J dropped 10 bases, with 12 bases sitting between them. Per the germline V gene, CDR1 is MNHEY and CDR2 is SVGAGI. CDR3 sequence (DNA): TGTGCCAGCAGTCCCCGGGGGGAATCACCCCTCCACTTT. Its protein is CASSPRGESPLHF.

The rearrangement uses TRBV28 and TRBJ1-5, with D perhaps TRBD1 (6 bases). V lost 6 bases and J 14 bases, leaving 17 bases between the germline ends. The germline gives CDR1 MDHEN, CDR2 SYDVKM. CDR3 length: 12 residues. In DNA form, the CDR3 reads TGTGCCAGCAGCGGCGCGACAGGCCCGGAGCATTTT. Residues: CASSGATGPEHF.